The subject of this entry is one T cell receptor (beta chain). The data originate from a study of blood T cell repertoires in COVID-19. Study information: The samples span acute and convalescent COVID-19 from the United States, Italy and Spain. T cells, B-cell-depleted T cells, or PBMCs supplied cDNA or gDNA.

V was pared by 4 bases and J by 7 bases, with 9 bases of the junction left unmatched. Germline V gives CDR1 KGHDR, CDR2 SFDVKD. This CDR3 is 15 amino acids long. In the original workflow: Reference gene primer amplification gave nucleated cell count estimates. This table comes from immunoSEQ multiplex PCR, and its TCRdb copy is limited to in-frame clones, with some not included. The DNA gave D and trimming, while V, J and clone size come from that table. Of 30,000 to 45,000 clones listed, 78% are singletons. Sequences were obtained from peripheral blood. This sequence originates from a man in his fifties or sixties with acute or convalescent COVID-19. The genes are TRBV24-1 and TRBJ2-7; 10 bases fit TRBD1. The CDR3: CATSESPGQGREQYF. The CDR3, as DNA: TGTGCCACCAGTGAGTCTCCGGGACAGGGGCGGGAGCAGTACTTC.